The text below deals with one T cell receptor (beta chain). Its antigen remains unknown. This CDR3 spans 19 amino acids. CDR1 MNHEY and CDR2 SMNVEV come from the germline V gene (reference sequence). Trimming removed 2 bases at V and 1 base at J, with 18 bases between. Produced via immunoSEQ multiplex PCR; TCRdb's table is partial and in-frame only. The profile shows 71,000 or so clones, around 94% of them singletons. This record belongs to a study of cytomegalovirus exposure and HLA in healthy donors. Background on the study: The same platform was used for the 95 to 150 validation repertoires and the roughly 640 first-cohort repertoires, a later analysis reported.

Study observations and caveats: The investigators catalogued 150 to 200 TCR beta chains as cytomegalovirus-associated. The study found most TCR sequences rare, yet found some public TCRs in many donors.

The specimen sequenced was PBMCs. The receptor's source is a woman aged 18-29 years in good health and CMV-seronegative. The rearrangement links TRBV27 to TRBJ2-6; a weak D match, TRBD2 (6 bases). CDR3 nucleotide sequence: TGTGCCAGCAGTTTAAGCGGGTCAAGGTCAACTTCTGGGGCCAACGTCCTGACTTTC. It is translated as CASSLSGSRSTSGANVLTF. Combining the CDR3 with reference TRBV27 and TRBJ2-6 gives the whole variable domain EAQVTQNPRYLITVTGKKLTVTCSQNMNHEYMSWYRQDPGLGLRQIYYSMNVEVTDKGDVPEGYKVSRKEKRNFPLILESPSPNQTSLYFCASSLSGSRSTSGANVLTFGAGSRLTVL.